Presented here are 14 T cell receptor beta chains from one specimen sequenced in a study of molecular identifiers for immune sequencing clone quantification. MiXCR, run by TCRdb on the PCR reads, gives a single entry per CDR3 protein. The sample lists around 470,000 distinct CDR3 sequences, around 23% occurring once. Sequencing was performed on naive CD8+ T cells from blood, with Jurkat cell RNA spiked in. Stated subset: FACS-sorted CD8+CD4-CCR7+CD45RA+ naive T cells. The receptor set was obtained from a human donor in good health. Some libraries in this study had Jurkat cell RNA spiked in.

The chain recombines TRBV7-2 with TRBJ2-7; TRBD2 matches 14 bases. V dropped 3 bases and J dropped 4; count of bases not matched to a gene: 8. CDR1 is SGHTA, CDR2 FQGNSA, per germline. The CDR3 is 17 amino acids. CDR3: CASSFLRTSGRSYEQYF. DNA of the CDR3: TGTGCCAGCAGCTTCCTCAGGACTAGCGGGAGGTCGTACGAGCAGTACTTC.

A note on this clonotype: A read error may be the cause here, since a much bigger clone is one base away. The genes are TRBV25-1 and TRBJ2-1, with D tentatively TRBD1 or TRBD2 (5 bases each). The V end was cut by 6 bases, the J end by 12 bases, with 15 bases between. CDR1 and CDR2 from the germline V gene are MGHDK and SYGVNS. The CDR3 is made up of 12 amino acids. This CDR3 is CASSQGAYGQFF. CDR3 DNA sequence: TGTGCCAGCAGCCAGGGAGCCTATGGGCAGTTCTTC.

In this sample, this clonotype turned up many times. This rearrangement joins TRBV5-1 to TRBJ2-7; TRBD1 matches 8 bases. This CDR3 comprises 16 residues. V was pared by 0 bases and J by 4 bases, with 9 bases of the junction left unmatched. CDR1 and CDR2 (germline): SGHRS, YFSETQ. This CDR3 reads CASSLAGGQVGYEQYF. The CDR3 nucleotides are TGCGCCAGCAGCTTGGCCGGGGGACAGGTGGGTTACGAGCAGTACTTC. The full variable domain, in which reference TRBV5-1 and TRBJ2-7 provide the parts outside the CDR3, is KAGVTQTPRYLIKTRGQQVTLSCSPISGHRSVSWYQQTPGQGLQFLFEYFSETQRNKGNFPGRFSGRQFSNSRSEMNVSTLELGDSALYLCASSLAGGQVGYEQYFGPGTRLTVT.

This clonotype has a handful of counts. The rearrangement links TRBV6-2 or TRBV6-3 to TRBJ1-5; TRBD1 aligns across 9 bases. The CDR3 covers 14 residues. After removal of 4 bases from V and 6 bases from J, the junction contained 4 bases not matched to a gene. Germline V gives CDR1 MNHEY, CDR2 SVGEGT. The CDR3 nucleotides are TGTGCCAGCAGTTGGGGACAGGGCGGTCAGCCCCAGCATTTT. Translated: CASSWGQGGQPQHF.

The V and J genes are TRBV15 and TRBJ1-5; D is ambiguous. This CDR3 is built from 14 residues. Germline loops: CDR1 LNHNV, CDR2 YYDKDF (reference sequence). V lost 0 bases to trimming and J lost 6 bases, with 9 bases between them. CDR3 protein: CATSRDLIGQPQHF. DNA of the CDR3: TGTGCCACCAGCAGAGATCTAATTGGTCAGCCCCAGCATTTT.

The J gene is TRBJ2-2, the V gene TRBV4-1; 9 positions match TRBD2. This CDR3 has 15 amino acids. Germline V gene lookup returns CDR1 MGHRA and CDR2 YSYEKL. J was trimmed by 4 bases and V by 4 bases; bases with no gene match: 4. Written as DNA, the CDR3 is TGCGCCAGCAGCCCTAGCGGGATATCCACCGGGGAGCTGTTTTTT. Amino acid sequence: CASSPSGISTGELFF.

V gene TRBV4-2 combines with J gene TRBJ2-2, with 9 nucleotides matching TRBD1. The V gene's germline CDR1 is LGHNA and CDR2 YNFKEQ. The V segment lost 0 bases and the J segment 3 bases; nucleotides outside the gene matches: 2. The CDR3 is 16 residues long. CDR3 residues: CASSQEWDRDTGELFF. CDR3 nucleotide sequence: TGTGCCAGCAGCCAAGAATGGGACAGGGACACCGGGGAGCTGTTTTTT.

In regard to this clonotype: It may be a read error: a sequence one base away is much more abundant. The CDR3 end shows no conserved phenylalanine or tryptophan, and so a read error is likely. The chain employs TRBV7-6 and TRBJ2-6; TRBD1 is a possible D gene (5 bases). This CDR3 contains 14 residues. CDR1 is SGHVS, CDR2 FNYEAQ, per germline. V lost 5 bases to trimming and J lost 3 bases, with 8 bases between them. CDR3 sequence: CASSRTLGANVLTI. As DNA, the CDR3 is TGTGCCAGCAGCCGGACACTTGGGGCCAACGTCCTGACTATC.

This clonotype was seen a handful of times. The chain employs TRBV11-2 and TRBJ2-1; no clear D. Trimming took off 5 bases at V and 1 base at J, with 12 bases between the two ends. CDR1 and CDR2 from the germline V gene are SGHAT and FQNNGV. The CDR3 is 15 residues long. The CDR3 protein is CASSPPGFSYNEQFF. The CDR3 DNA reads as TGTGCCAGCAGCCCACCGGGTTTTTCCTACAATGAGCAGTTCTTC.

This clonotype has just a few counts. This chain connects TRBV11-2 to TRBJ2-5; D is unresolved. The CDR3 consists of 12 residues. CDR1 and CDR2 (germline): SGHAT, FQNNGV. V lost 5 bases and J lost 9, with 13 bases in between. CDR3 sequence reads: CASSGLYLAQYF. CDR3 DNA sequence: TGTGCCAGCAGCGGCTTATATCTTGCCCAGTACTTC.

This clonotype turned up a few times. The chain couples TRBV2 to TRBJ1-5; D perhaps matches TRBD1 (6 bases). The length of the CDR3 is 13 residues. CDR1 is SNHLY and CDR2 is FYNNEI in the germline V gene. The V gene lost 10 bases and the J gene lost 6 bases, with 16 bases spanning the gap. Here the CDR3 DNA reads TGTGCCACCTCCCACAGGGAAAGTCAGCCCCAGCATTTT. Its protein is CATSHRESQPQHF.

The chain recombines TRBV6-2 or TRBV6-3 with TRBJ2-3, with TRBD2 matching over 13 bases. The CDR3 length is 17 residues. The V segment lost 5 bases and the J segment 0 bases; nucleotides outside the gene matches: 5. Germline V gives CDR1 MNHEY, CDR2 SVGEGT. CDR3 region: CASSETTSGGSTDTQYF. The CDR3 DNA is TGTGCCAGCAGTGAGACGACTAGCGGGGGGAGCACAGATACGCAGTATTTT.

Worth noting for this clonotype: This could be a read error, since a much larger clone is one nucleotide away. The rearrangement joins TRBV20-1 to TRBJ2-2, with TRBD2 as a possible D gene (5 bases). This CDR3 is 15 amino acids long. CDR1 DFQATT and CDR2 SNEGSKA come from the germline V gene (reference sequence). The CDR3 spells CSANAGDTNTGEPFF. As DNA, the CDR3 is TGCAGTGCTAATGCCGGAGACACAAACACCGGGGAGCCGTTTTTT.

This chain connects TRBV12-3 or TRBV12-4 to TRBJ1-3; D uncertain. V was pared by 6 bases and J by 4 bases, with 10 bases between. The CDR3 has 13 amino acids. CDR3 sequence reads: CASSGRGGNTIYF. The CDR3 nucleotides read TGTGCCAGCAGCGGGCGAGGCGGAAACACCATATATTTT.